This T cell receptor (beta chain) was retrieved from a study of Ad26.COV2.S vaccination and SARS-CoV-2 variants (dated by TCRdb to the early 2020s). Regarding the research as a whole: Vaccine-arm donors were drawn from COV1001, a multicentre, randomized, double-blind, placebo-controlled phase I-IIa trial of Ad26.COV2.S in healthy adults. Dosing of Ad26.COV2.S was intramuscular, at either 5x10^10 or 1x10^11 viral particles, delivered as one shot or as two shots spaced 56 days apart. TCRbeta repertoire sequencing was used to assess the specificity and breadth of SARS-CoV-2-reactive T cell receptors after Ad26.COV2.S vaccination. A total of roughly 32 samples were included in the TCR-sequenced set, comprising roughly 19 Ad26.COV2.S vaccine recipients, 5 placebo recipients and 8 SARS-CoV-2 convalescent individuals. Trial participants were randomized into five groups of five: low-dose or high-dose Ad26.COV2.S given once or twice, or placebo on both occasions. Investigators remained blinded to trial group allocation during experiments and outcome assessment.

A word on this clone: Its antigen remains unidentified. Per-nucleotide qualities are absent, and no much larger clonotype sits a single base away.

TCRbeta CDR3 regions were sequenced with the immunoSEQ Assay. After extraction, genomic DNA underwent amplification by bias-controlled multiplex PCR, followed by high-throughput sequencing. Concerning the study's data processing: To quantify the absolute abundance of every unique TCRbeta CDR3 region, sequences were collapsed and filtered. T cell fraction was estimated by normalization of TCRbeta template counts to usable DNA, with usable DNA being measured through amplification of reference genes present in all nucleated cells. Repertoire TCRs were annotated as SARS-CoV-2-specific when V gene, CDR3 amino acid sequence and J gene were exactly matched to a known reactive TCR set. The reference SARS-CoV-2 TCR set came from MIRA and was filtered for enrichment in COVID-19-positive ImmuneCODE repertoires, removing public or cross-reactive TCRs. Based on the MIRA antigens, annotated TCRs were further analysed at the level of specific ORF or position within ORF. Depth was the summed frequency of annotated unique rearrangements, while breadth was defined as annotated unique rearrangements over total unique productive rearrangements. TCR breadth was compared between groups using two-sided Wilcoxon rank-sum tests. TCRdb stores this immuneACCESS table with in-frame sequences only. Part of the clones is absent; in the studies checked, under half of the shortfall reflects unresolved V genes, and no reason is known for the rest. That table gives V, J and clone size, and the DNA gave D and trimming. Here the sample has about 320,000 clones; 85% to 90% occur a single time. The ten largest clones add up to approximately 5% of the sample.

The treatment or condition tag for this specimen amounts to: around 19 received Ad26.COV2.S at low or high dose, single or two shots; about five received placebo; per-sample allocation not given. For vaccine and placebo recipients, the sequenced repertoires came from samples collected on day 63 after the first injection. Cohort 1b enrolled about 25 adults aged 18-55 years at a single site in Boston, USA, between 29 July and 7 August 2020. Ad26.COV2.S consisted of a replication-incompetent adenovirus type 26 vector by which a prefusion-stabilized SARS-CoV-2 spike protein from the original Wuhan strain was expressed. What the study reported, not specific to this receptor: Higher spike-specific TCR breadth was observed in Ad26.COV2.S recipients than in placebo recipients (P = 0.0014). The authors noted that total T cell responses may have been underestimated by the TCR breadth and depth analyses. The study was not powered to compare responses between vaccine doses or regimens. Substantial breadth of spike-specific CD8+ and CD4+ T cell responses was reported after vaccination. Comparable non-spike TCR breadth was observed between vaccine and placebo recipients, consistent with only spike being contained in the vaccine.

The TCR was taken from a person aged 18-60 years who received the Ad26.COV2.S COVID-19 vaccine or a placebo. Sequenced here: peripheral blood, sampled in a trial of Ad26.COV2.S vaccine versus placebo.

The CDR3 reads as follows: CASNGENTIYF. DNA sequence: TGTGCCAGTAACGGGGAAAACACCATATATTTT. The rearranged chain carries TRBV19 and TRBJ1-3, with no D gene named confidently. Measured from the cysteine to the phenylalanine, the CDR3 is 11 residues long. Of the read, only the CDR3 DNA is kept; its 33 bases are in frame from base 1. V loses 7 bases of germline sequence and J loses 6 bases, and the interval between the two ends is 7 bases. CDR1 and CDR2, per the germline V gene (reference sequence), are LNHDA and SQIVND.